The 5 T cell receptor beta chains below all came from one sample that was sequenced in a study of OX40 agonist ivuxolimab in advanced cancers. Using immunoSEQ multiplex PCR, the repertoire was profiled, and TCRdb retains in-frame clones only, with some absent. The sample has around 99,000 clones; roughly 90% are singletons. Sequencing was performed on CD4+ or CD8+ T cells sorted from blood, taken in a trial of the OX40 agonist ivuxolimab. Every receptor here comes from an adult with an advanced solid tumor such as melanoma, head and neck, liver or kidney cancer.

V gene TRBV7-6 combines with J gene TRBJ2-7; D perhaps matches TRBD1 (5 bases). The germline V and J ends were trimmed by 2 bases and 5 bases, with 10 bases remaining between them. The CDR3 runs 13 residues. Germline V gene sequence: CDR1 SGHVS, CDR2 FNYEAQ. DNA for the CDR3: TGTGCCAGCAGCTTATGGGCCAGGGACGAGCAGTACTTC. This translates into CASSLWARDEQYF.

The CDR3 DNA reads as TGTGCCAGCAGCGGGATCTACGAGCAGTACTTC. It codes for CASSGIYEQYF. The chain carries TRBV5-6 and TRBJ2-5; D is ambiguous. The J call could be wrong; TRBJ2-7 is a better fit for the DNA end. This CDR3 is 11 amino acids long. The germline gives CDR1 SGHDT, CDR2 YYEEEE.

Written as DNA, the CDR3 is TGCGCCAGCAGCCAAGAACAGGCTATTCACGAGCAGTACTTC. Protein sequence: CASSQEQAIHEQYF. V usage is TRBV4-1 and J usage is TRBJ2-5, with D perhaps matching TRBD1 (5 bases). The J call is in doubt because the DNA end fits TRBJ2-7 better. The CDR3 is made up of 14 amino acids. The germline V gene has CDR1 MGHRA and CDR2 YSYEKL.

The rearrangement joins TRBV7-2 to TRBJ1-1; D gene unclear. CDR3 length: 15 amino acids. CDR1 and CDR2 (germline): SGHTA, FQGNSA. Trimming stripped 1 base from V and 0 bases from J, with 9 bases between. CDR3 region: CASSLGGGLNTEAFF. CDR3 bases: TGTGCCAGCAGCTTAGGGGGAGGATTGAACACTGAAGCTTTCTTT. The full variable domain, with the rest looked up from reference TRBV7-2 and TRBJ1-1, is GAGVSQSPSNKVTEKGKDVELRCDPISGHTALYWYRQSLGQGLEFLIYFQGNSAPDKSGLPSDRFSAERTGGSVSTLTIQRTQQEDSAVYLCASSLGGGLNTEAFFGQGTRLTVV.

The genes are TRBV6-5 and TRBJ2-5; D remains unclear. Germline CDR1 is MNHEY and CDR2 is SVGAGI. The CDR3 extends over 13 amino acids. Trimming left V 0 bases short and J 5 bases short, with 7 bases between. The CDR3 DNA is TGTGCCAGCAGTTACTCTGGGGTCGAGACCCAGTACTTC. Residues: CASSYSGVETQYF.